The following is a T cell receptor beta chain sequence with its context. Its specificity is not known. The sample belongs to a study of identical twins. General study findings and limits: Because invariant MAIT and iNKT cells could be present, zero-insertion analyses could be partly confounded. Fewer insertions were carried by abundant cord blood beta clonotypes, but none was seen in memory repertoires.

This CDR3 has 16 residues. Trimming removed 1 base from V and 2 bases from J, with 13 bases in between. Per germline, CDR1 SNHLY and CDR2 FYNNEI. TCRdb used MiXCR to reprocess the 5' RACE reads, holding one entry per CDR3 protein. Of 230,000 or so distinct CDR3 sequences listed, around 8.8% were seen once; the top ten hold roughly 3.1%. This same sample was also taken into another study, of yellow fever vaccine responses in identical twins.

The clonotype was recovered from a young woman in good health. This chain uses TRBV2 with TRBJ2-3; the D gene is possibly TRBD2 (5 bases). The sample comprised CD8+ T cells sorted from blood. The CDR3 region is CASSEVSAASTDTQYF. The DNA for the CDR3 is TGTGCCAGCAGTGAAGTTTCAGCGGCCTCCACAGATACGCAGTATTTT.